The 25 T cell receptor beta chains listed next were all sequenced from one sample in a study of graft-versus-host responses after intestinal transplantation. These receptors lack a known antigen. Profiled with immunoSEQ multiplex PCR; TCRdb holds only in-frame clones, not every one. The sample contains about 110,000 clones, approximately 93% of which appear only once. Sequenced material: unstimulated CD8+ T cells sorted from spleen or lymph node cells, taken before transplant. Every receptor here comes from a human donor who was the organ donor for an intestinal transplant.

The chain is built from TRBV2 and TRBJ2-3; the D is unclear. The CDR3 length is 12 residues. Looked up from germline, CDR1 is SNHLY and CDR2 is FYNNEI. V gave up 2 bases and J gave up 8 bases, with 8 bases separating them. CDR3 nucleotides: TGTGCCAGCAGTGAACGGGCCTTTACGCAGTATTTT. Encoded protein: CASSERAFTQYF.

This clone came up once. The chain uses TRBV29-1 and TRBJ1-3; D remains unclear. The CDR3 covers 14 residues. V lost 4 bases and J lost 0, with 10 bases in between. The V gene's germline CDR1 is SQVTM and CDR2 ANQGSEA. CDR3 loop: CSVVEGNSGNTIYF. The CDR3 coding sequence is TGCAGCGTTGTGGAGGGTAACTCTGGAAACACCATATATTTT.

This chain joins TRBV4-1 and TRBJ2-5; no definite D call. The assigned J gene may be wrong: the sequence end matches TRBJ2-7 better. This CDR3 spans 16 amino acids. CDR1 is MGHRA and CDR2 is YSYEKL in the germline V gene. The CDR3 DNA reads TGCGCCAGCAGCCAAGATACGGCAGAGCCGTCCTACGAGCAGTACTTC. It yields the protein CASSQDTAEPSYEQYF.

V usage is TRBV6-1 and J usage is TRBJ1-4; D is possibly TRBD1 (5 bases). This CDR3 contains 14 residues. CDR1 is MNHNS and CDR2 is SASEGT in the germline V gene. Trimming took off 3 bases at V and 7 bases at J, with 12 bases between the two ends. The CDR3 sequence is CASSEGPLSEKLFF. The CDR3 bases are TGTGCCAGCAGTGAGGGACCCCTCAGTGAAAAACTGTTTTTT.

This chain joins TRBV6-5 and TRBJ2-7; unclear D gene. Trimming removed 0 bases at V and 6 bases at J, with 9 bases between. Per germline, CDR1 MNHEY and CDR2 SVGAGI. CDR3 size: 13 residues. DNA of the CDR3: TGTGCCAGCAGTTACTCATCCGGTTCCGAGCAGTACTTC. Translating it yields CASSYSSGSEQYF.

V and J are TRBV5-8 and TRBJ1-2; D not resolved. V lost 0 bases, J lost 2 bases, and 5 bases lay in between. Germline V gene data show CDR1 as SGHTS and CDR2 as YDEGEE. The CDR3 runs 13 residues. The CDR3 DNA is TGTGCCAGCAGCTTGGACAAAAACTATGGCTACACCTTC. Translated: CASSLDKNYGYTF.

This rearrangement joins TRBV28 to TRBJ2-7, with D perhaps TRBD2 (5 bases). V shed 3 bases and J shed 3 bases, with 30 bases lying between them. The CDR3 has 20 amino acids. In germline, CDR1 is MDHEN, CDR2 SYDVKM. The chain's CDR3 is CASSFGGPAQNVASFYEQYF. For the CDR3, the DNA is TGTGCCAGCAGTTTTGGAGGACCAGCCCAGAATGTGGCTAGCTTCTACGAGCAGTACTTC.

The gene calls are TRBV28 and TRBJ1-2; no reliable D call. The germline CDR1 and CDR2 sequences are MDHEN and SYDVKM. Between the trimmed V and J ends, which lost 5 bases and 1 base, there was a span of 5 bases. CDR3 length: 12 amino acids. The CDR3 bases are TGTGCCAGCAGTGCCGTTAACTATGGCTACACCTTC. Protein: CASSAVNYGYTF.

This chain links TRBV15 with TRBJ2-7, with D possibly TRBD2 on 6 matching bases. Germline V gene data show CDR1 as LNHNV and CDR2 as YYDKDF (reference sequence). The CDR3 loop spans 15 amino acids. Trimming took off 5 bases at V and 3 bases at J, with 17 bases between the two ends. CDR3 DNA sequence: TGTGCCACCAGCGGGGGGAACGGACTGCTCTACGAGCAGTACTTC. Its translation is CATSGGNGLLYEQYF.

V gene TRBV11-2 combines with J gene TRBJ2-2; weak D call: TRBD2 (6 bases). Deletions cut 4 bases from V and 6 bases from J, with 15 bases between. Germline V gene data show CDR1 as SGHAT and CDR2 as FQNNGV. The CDR3 spans 15 residues. For the CDR3, the DNA is TGTGCCAGCAGCTCCCGGGACTTATTGCCCGGGGAGCTGTTTTTT. Translation: CASSSRDLLPGELFF.

This sequence joins TRBV18 and TRBJ2-3; D gene ambiguous. Germline V gives CDR1 KGHSH, CDR2 LQKENI. The CDR3 is made up of 14 amino acids. V was pared by 2 bases and J by 6 bases, with 12 bases between. The CDR3: CASSPTPRVDTQYF. CDR3 sequence (DNA): TGTGCCAGCTCACCAACCCCCAGAGTCGATACGCAGTATTTT.

The chain joins TRBV6-1 to TRBJ2-7; 7 nucleotides agree with TRBD2. V shed 5 bases, J shed 4 bases, and the junction held 11 bases outside the gene matches. The CDR3 runs to 15 residues. The germline V gene has CDR1 MNHNS and CDR2 SASEGT. The CDR3: CASSQRDYPKYEQYF. As DNA, the CDR3 is TGTGCCAGCAGTCAGCGGGACTACCCGAAGTACGAGCAGTACTTC.

The rearrangement links TRBV11-2 to TRBJ1-2; D ambiguous. CDR1 is SGHAT, CDR2 FQNNGV, per germline. Trimming took 0 bases from V and 6 from J, leaving 8 bases between them. CDR3 length equals 13 residues. CDR3 residues: CASSLDRWDGYTF. CDR3 DNA: TGTGCCAGCAGCTTAGACAGGTGGGATGGCTACACCTTC.

The CDR3 protein is CASLRTSGSSYNEQFF. CDR3 DNA sequence: TGTGCCAGTCTCCGGACTAGCGGGAGCTCCTACAATGAGCAGTTCTTC. The V and J genes are TRBV19 and TRBJ2-1; 13 positions agree with TRBD2. The CDR3 consists of 16 residues. The germline gives CDR1 LNHDA, CDR2 SQIVND (reference sequence). V shed 8 bases, J shed 0 bases, and the junction held 4 bases outside the gene matches.

The rearrangement joins TRBV4-1 to TRBJ2-7; 8 bases are a match to TRBD2. With V trimmed by 3 bases and J by 9 bases, 13 bases remained unmatched. Per germline, CDR1 MGHRA and CDR2 YSYEKL. The CDR3 is 15 amino acids. CDR3 region: CASSQGLVSRVGQYF. CDR3 nucleotide sequence: TGCGCCAGCAGCCAGGGACTAGTAAGCAGAGTCGGGCAGTACTTC.

CDR3 DNA sequence: TGTGCCAGCAGCCACTCAAATCGGGGGATGCACGAGCAGTACTTC. The encoded protein is CASSHSNRGMHEQYF. The chain recombines TRBV13 with TRBJ2-7; D is possibly TRBD2 (6 bases). This CDR3 region has 15 residues. V was trimmed by 5 bases and J by 5 bases, leaving 19 bases between them. The germline gives CDR1 PRHDT, CDR2 FYEKMQ (reference sequence).

The rearrangement links TRBV29-1 to TRBJ1-1, with 7 bases fitting TRBD1. V dropped 6 bases and J dropped 11; count of bases not matched to a gene: 9. Germline V CDR1 and CDR2: SQVTM, ANQGSEA. The CDR3 is 11 residues long. The CDR3 here is CSVGTAVEAFF. The DNA for the CDR3 is TGCAGCGTCGGGACAGCTGTGGAGGCTTTCTTT.

This rearrangement joins TRBV30 to TRBJ2-2; D is ambiguous. There are 11 residues in the CDR3. Germline CDR1 reads GTSNPN; CDR2 reads SVGIG (reference sequence). The V gene lost 3 bases and the J gene lost 7 bases, with 6 bases spanning the gap. The CDR3 is CAWSAHGELFF. The CDR3 DNA reads as TGTGCCTGGAGCGCCCACGGGGAGCTGTTTTTT.

The rearrangement uses TRBV27 and TRBJ1-5, with 8 positions matching TRBD1. Looked up from germline, CDR1 is MNHEY and CDR2 is SMNVEV (reference sequence). The ends lost 0 bases at V and 7 bases at J; junction bases unmatched: 8. CDR3 length: 16 residues. The CDR3 reads CASSLSYPGGGQPQHF. The CDR3 DNA reads TGTGCCAGCAGTTTATCATATCCAGGGGGCGGGCAGCCCCAGCATTTT.

This rearrangement joins TRBV29-1 to TRBJ2-6, with D perhaps being TRBD1 or TRBD2 (6 bases each). Germline V CDR1 and CDR2: SQVTM, ANQGSEA. The CDR3 extends over 19 amino acids. V was pared by 4 bases and J by 1 base, with 23 bases between. CDR3 loop: CSVALRYDKGGSGANVLTF. The DNA of the CDR3 is TGCAGCGTTGCCTTAAGATATGACAAGGGGGGATCTGGGGCCAACGTCCTGACTTTC.

This clone came up once. The V call is TRBV7-9, the J call TRBJ2-7; a weak D match, TRBD1 (5 bases). V was shortened by 1 base and J by 2 bases, with 18 bases between the two germline ends. The CDR3 sequence is 17 residues long. Per germline, CDR1 SEHNR and CDR2 FQNEAQ (reference sequence). Written as DNA, the CDR3 is TGTGCCAGCAGCTTAGGTTGGGCAGAGACAGCTACCTACGAGCAGTACTTC. Its protein is CASSLGWAETATYEQYF.

This CDR3 is CASSQDVMRNTEAFF. Here the CDR3 DNA reads TGCGCCAGCAGCCAAGACGTAATGCGAAACACTGAAGCTTTCTTT. The gene calls are TRBV4-3 and TRBJ1-1; D ambiguous. Trimming shortened V by 0 bases and J by 2 bases, and 10 bases separated the two germline ends. CDR1 is LGHNA, CDR2 YSLEER, per germline. This CDR3 comprises 15 residues.

V gene TRBV27 combines with J gene TRBJ1-2, with 7 positions matching TRBD1. The germline CDR1 and CDR2 sequences are MNHEY and SMNVEV (reference sequence). The CDR3 covers 14 residues. Trimming at V came to 5 bases and at J to 8 bases, leaving 11 bases not matched to a gene. The CDR3 DNA reads as TGTGCCAGCAGTGAGACAGGGCGATATCGGGGCTACACCTTC. Translation: CASSETGRYRGYTF.

The V and J genes are TRBV9 and TRBJ2-7; D possibly corresponds to TRBD1 (5 bases). Per germline, CDR1 SGDLS and CDR2 YYNGEE. The CDR3 has 16 amino acids. V was pared by 2 bases and J by 1 base, with 16 bases between. CDR3 residues: CASSVGGRGFSYEQYF. CDR3 coding DNA: TGTGCCAGCAGCGTGGGTGGTAGGGGCTTTTCCTACGAGCAGTACTTC. The full variable domain, with the rest looked up from reference TRBV9 and TRBJ2-7, is DSGVTQTPKHLITATGQRVTLRCSPRSGDLSVYWYQQSLDQGLQFLIQYYNGEERAKGNILERFSAQQFPDLHSELNLSSLELGDSALYFCASSVGGRGFSYEQYFGPGTRLTVT.

The J gene is TRBJ2-7, the V gene TRBV5-6; D unclear. V lost 0 bases, J lost 4 bases, and 5 bases lay in between. The length of the CDR3 is 12 residues. Germline CDR1 SGHDT, CDR2 YYEEEE. The CDR3 sequence is CASSLGIYEQYF. As DNA, the CDR3 is TGTGCCAGCAGCTTGGGGATTTACGAGCAGTACTTC.